This entry describes one T cell receptor (beta chain). Its ends do not fully match the called genes, so a read error is possible. This entry is derived from a study of blood T cell repertoires in COVID-19. Clones were sequenced by immunoSEQ multiplex PCR, and TCRdb holds only the in-frame ones, with some missing. Of 150,000 or so clones in the sample, about 80% were seen once. The source is a woman between 55 and 75 years old with acute or convalescent COVID-19. Sequencing was carried out using peripheral blood.

The CDR3 sequence: CARSWGGETTDTQYF. In nucleotides, the CDR3 is TGCGCCCGCAGCTGGGGGGGGGAGACCACAGATACGCAGTATTTT. The chain links TRBV5-1 to TRBJ2-3, with 7 bases lining up with TRBD2. The germline V gene has CDR1 SGHRS and CDR2 YFSETQ. This CDR3 comprises 15 residues.